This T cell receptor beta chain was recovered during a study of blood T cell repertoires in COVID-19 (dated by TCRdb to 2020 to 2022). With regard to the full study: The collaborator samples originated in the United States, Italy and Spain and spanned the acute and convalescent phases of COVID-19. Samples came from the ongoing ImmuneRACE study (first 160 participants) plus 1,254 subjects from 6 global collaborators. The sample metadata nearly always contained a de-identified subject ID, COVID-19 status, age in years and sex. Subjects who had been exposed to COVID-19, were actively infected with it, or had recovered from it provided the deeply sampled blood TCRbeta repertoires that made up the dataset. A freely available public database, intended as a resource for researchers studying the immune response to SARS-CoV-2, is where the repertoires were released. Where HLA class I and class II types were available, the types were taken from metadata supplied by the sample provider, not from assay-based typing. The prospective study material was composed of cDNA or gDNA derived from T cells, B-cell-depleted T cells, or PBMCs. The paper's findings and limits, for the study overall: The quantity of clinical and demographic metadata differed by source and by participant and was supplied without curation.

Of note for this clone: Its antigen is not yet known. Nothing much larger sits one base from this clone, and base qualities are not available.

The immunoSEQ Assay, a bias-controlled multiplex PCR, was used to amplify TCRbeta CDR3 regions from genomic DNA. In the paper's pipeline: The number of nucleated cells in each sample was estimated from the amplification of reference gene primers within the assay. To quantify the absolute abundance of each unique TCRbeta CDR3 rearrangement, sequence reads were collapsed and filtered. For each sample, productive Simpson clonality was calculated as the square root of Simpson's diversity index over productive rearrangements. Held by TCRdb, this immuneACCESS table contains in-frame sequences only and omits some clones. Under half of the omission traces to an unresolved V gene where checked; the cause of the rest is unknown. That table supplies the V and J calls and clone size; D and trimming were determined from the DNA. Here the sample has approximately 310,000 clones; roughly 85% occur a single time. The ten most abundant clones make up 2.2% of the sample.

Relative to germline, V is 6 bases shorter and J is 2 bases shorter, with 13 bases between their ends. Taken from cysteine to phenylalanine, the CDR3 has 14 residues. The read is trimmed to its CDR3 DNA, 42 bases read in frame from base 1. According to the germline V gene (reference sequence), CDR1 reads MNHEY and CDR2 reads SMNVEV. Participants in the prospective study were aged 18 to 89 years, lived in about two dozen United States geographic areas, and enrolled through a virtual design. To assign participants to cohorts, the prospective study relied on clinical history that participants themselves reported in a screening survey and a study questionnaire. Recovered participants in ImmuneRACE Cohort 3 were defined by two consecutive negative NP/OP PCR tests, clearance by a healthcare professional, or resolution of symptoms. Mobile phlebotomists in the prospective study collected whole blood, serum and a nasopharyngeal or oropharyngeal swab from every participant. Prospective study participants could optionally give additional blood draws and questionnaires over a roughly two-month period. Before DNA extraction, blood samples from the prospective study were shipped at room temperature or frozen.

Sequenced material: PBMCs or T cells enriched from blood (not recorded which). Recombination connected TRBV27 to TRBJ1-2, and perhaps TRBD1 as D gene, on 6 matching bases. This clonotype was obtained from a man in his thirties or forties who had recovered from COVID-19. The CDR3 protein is CASRRGGVNYGYTF. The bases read TGTGCCAGCAGGCGAGGGGGGGTGAACTATGGCTACACCTTC.